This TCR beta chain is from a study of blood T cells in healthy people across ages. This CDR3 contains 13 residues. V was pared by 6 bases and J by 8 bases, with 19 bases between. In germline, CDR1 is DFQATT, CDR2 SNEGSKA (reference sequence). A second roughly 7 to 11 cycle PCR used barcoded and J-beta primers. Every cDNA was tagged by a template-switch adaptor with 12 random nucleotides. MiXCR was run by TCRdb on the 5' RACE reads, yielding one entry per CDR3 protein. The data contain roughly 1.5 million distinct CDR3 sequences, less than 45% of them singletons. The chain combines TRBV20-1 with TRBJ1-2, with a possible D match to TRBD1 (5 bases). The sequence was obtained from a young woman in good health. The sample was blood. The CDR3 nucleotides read TGCAGTGCCCCCTGGCCCCTTGGGGGGGGCTACACCTTC. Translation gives CSAPWPLGGGYTF.